This T cell receptor (beta chain) derives from a study of T cells after yellow fever vaccination. The germline CDR1 and CDR2 sequences are MDHEN and SYDVKM. Trimming cost V 5 bases and J 7 bases, with 11 bases left between them. The CDR3 loop spans 12 amino acids. Concerning this clonotype: What it binds is unknown.

Template switching with 5'RACE generated the TCR cDNA and added a universal primer site and UMIs. TCRdb re-analysed the 5' RACE reads in MiXCR, keeping a single row per CDR3 protein. The repertoire holds 150,000 to 200,000 distinct CDR3 sequences, with approximately 9.7% as singletons. Regarding the study as a whole: Most primary-vaccination clones reappeared after the booster (just under 98% CD4, roughly 90% CD8).

The sequence was obtained from a man aged 18-30 years who received the YFV17D yellow fever vaccine. Material: CD8+ T cells sorted from PBMCs, obtained 45 days after the yellow fever booster vaccination. The chain has TRBV28 and TRBJ1-1; D gene uncertain. CDR3 residues: CASSRGRIEAFF. CDR3 in DNA: TGTGCCAGCAGTCGCGGACGGATTGAAGCTTTCTTT.